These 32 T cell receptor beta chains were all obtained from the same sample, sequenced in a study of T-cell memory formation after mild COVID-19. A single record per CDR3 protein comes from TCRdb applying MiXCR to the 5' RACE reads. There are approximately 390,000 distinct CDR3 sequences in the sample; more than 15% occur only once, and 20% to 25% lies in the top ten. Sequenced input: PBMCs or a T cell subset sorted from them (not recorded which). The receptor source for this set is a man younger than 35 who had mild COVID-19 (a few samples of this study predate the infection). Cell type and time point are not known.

CDR3 coding DNA: TGTGCCACCAGTGATGGGCAGGGGACCGGGGAGCTGTTTTTT. This translates into CATSDGQGTGELFF. The chain uses TRBV24-1 and TRBJ2-2, with D possibly being TRBD1 (6 bases). CDR1 is KGHDR, CDR2 SFDVKD, per germline. The CDR3 covers 14 residues. Trimming pared 3 bases from V and 5 bases from J, leaving 9 bases between.

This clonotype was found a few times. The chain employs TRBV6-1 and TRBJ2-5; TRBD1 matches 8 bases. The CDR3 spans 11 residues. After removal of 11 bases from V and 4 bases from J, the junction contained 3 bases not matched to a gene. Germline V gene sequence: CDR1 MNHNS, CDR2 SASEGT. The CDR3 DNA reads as TGTGCCCAGGGGGCGGGAGAGACCCAGTACTTC. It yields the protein CAQGAGETQYF.

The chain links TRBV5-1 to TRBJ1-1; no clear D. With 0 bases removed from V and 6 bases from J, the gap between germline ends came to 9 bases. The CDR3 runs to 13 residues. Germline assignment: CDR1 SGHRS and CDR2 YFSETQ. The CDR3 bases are TGCGCCAGCAGCTTGGCTCCGTCCGCTGAAGCTTTCTTT. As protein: CASSLAPSAEAFF. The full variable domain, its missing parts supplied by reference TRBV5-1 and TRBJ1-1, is KAGVTQTPRYLIKTRGQQVTLSCSPISGHRSVSWYQQTPGQGLQFLFEYFSETQRNKGNFPGRFSGRQFSNSRSEMNVSTLELGDSALYLCASSLAPSAEAFFGQGTRLTVV.

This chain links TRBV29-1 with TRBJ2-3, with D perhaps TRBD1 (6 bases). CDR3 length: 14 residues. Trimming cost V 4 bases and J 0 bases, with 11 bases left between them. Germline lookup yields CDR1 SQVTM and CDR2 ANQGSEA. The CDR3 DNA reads TGCAGCGTTGTGACAGGCCGAAGCACAGATACGCAGTATTTT. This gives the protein CSVVTGRSTDTQYF.

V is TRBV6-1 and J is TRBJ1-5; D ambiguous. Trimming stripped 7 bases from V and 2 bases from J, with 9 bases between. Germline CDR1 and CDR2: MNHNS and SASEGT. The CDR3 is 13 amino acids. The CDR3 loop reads CASTGRGNQPQHF. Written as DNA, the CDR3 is TGTGCCAGCACCGGACGAGGCAATCAGCCCCAGCATTTT.

The CDR3 loop reads CASSPGQGFQPQHF. For the CDR3, the DNA is TGTGCCAGCAGCCCCGGGCAGGGGTTCCAGCCCCAGCATTTT. The V call is TRBV7-2, the J call TRBJ1-5; D might be TRBD1 (6 bases). There are 14 residues in the CDR3. Per the germline V gene, CDR1 is SGHTA and CDR2 is FQGNSA. Trimming left V 5 bases short and J 7 bases short, with 15 bases between.

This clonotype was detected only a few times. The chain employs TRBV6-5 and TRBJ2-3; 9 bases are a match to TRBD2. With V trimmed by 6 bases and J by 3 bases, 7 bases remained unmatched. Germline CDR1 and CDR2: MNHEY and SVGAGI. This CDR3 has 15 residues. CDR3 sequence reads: CASRDPSGATDTQYF. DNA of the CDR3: TGTGCCAGCAGGGACCCTAGCGGGGCGACAGATACGCAGTATTTT.

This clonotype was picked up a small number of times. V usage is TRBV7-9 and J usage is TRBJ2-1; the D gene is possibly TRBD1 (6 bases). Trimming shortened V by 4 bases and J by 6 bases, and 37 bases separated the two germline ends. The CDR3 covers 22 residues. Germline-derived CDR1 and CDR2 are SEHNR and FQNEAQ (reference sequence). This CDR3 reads CASSSTDSYIAMMTVGPNEQFF. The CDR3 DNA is TGTGCCAGCAGCTCTACGGACAGCTACATCGCAATGATGACGGTCGGGCCCAATGAGCAGTTCTTC.

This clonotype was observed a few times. The CDR3 protein is CASSHQSGRGHNSPLHF. The CDR3 DNA reads as TGTGCCAGCAGTCATCAGAGTGGCAGGGGCCATAATTCACCCCTCCACTTT. The rearrangement links TRBV6-5 to TRBJ1-6, with D tentatively TRBD1 (6 bases). This CDR3 spans 17 amino acids. V was clipped by 5 bases and J by 5 bases, with 19 bases between them. Germline values: CDR1 MNHEY, CDR2 SVGAGI.

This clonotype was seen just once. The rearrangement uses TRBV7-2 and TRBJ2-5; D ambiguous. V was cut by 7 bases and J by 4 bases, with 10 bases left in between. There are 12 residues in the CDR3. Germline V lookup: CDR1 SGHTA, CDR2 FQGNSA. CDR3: CASTPPGETQYF. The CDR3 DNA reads TGTGCCAGCACCCCTCCCGGAGAGACCCAGTACTTC.

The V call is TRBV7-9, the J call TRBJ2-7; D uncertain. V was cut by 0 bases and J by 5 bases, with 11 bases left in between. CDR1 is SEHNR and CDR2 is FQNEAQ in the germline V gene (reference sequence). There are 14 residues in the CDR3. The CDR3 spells CASSLAMGGNEQYF. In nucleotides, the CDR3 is TGTGCCAGCAGCTTAGCCATGGGTGGGAACGAGCAGTACTTC.

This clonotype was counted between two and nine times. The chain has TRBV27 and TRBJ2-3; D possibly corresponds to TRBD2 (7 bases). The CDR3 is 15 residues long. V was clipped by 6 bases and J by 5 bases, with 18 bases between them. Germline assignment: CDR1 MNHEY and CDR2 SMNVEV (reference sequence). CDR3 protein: CASSRWGGIGDTQYF. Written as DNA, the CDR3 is TGTGCCAGCAGCCGGTGGGGGGGCATAGGAGATACGCAGTATTTT.

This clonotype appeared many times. CDR3 DNA sequence: TGTGCCAGCAGCCAGGCCGGCAGCGGGGGCTCCTACAATGAGCAGTTCTTC. It specifies CASSQAGSGGSYNEQFF. The genes are TRBV3-1 and TRBJ2-1; 8 positions match TRBD2. The CDR3 sequence is 17 residues long. Germline V lookup: CDR1 LGHDT, CDR2 YNNKEL (reference sequence). The V gene end was trimmed by 3 bases and the J gene end by 0 bases; junction bases not matched to a gene: 7.

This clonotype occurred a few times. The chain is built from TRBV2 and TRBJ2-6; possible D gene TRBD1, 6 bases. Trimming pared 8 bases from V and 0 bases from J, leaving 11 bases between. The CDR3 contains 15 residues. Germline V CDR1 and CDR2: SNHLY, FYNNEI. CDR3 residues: CASGGDISGANVLTF. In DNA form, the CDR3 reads TGTGCCAGCGGTGGGGACATCTCTGGGGCCAACGTCCTGACTTTC.

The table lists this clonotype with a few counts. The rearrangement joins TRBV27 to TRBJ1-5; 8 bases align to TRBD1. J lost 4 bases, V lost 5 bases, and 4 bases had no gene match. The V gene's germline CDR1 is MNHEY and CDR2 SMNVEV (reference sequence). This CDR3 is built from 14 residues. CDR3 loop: CASSRRTGNQPQHF. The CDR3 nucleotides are TGTGCCAGCAGTCGACGGACAGGGAATCAGCCCCAGCATTTT.

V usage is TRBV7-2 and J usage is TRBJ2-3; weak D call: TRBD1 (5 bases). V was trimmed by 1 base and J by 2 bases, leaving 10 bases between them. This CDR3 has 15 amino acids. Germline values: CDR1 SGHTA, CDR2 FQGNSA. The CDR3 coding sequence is TGTGCCAGCAGCTTAGTGGGGCGAGCCACAGATACGCAGTATTTT. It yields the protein CASSLVGRATDTQYF.

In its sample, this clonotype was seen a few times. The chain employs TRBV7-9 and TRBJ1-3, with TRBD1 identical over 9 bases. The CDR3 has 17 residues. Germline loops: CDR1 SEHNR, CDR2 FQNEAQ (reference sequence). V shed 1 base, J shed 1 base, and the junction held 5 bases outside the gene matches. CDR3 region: CASSLGSGTGSGNTIYF. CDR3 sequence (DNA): TGTGCCAGCAGCTTAGGTTCCGGGACAGGGTCTGGAAACACCATATATTTT. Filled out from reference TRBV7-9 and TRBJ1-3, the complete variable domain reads DTGVSQNPRHKITKRGQNVTFRCDPISEHNRLYWYRQTLGQGPEFLTYFQNEAQLEKSRLLSDRFSAERPKGSFSTLEIQRTEQGDSAMYLCASSLGSGTGSGNTIYFGEGSWLTVV.

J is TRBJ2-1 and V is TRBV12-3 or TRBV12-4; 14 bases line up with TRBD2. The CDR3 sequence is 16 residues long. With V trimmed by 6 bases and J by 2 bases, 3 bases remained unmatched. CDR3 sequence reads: CASRGLAGVTYNEQFF. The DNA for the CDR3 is TGTGCCAGCAGGGGACTAGCGGGGGTAACCTACAATGAGCAGTTCTTC.

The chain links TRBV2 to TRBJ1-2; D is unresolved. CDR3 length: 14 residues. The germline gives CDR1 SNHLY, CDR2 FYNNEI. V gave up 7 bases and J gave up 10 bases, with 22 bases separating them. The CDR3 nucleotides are TGTGCCAGCACCCGCACTGAGGCAGGCGACCTCTACACCTTC. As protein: CASTRTEAGDLYTF. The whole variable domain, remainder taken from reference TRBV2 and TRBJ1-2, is EPEVTQTPSHQVTQMGQEVILRCVPISNHLYFYWYRQILGQKVEFLVSFYNNEISEKSEIFDDQFSVERPDGSNFTLKIRSTKLEDSAMYFCASTRTEAGDLYTFGSGTRLTVV.

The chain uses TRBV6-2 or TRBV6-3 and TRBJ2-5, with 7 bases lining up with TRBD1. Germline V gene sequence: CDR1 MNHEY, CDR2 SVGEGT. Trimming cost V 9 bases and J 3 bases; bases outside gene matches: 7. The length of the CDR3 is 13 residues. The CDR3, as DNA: TGTGCCAGTATGAGGACAGGAGAAGAGACCCAGTACTTC. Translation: CASMRTGEETQYF.

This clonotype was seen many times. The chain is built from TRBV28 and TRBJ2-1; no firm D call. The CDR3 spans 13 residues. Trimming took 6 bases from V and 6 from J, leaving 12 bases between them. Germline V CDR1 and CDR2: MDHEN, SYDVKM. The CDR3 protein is CASRFPLSNEQFF. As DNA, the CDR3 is TGTGCCAGCAGGTTCCCGCTCAGCAATGAGCAGTTCTTC.

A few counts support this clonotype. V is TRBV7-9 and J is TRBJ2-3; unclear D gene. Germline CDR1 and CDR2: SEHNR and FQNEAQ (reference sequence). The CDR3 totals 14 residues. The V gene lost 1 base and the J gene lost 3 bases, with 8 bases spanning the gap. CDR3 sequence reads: CASSLVSKTDTQYF. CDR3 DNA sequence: TGTGCCAGCAGCTTAGTATCCAAGACAGATACGCAGTATTTT.

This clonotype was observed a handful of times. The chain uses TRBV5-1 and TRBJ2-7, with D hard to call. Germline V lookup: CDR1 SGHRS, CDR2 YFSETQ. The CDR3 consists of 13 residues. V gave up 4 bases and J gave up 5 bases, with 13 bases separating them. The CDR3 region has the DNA TGCGCCAGCAGCCCGACAAGGGCCAACGAGCAGTACTTC. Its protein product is CASSPTRANEQYF.

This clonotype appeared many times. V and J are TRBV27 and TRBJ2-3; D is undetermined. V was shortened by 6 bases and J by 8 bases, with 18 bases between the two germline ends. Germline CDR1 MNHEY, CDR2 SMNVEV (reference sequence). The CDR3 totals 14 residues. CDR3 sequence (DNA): TGTGCCAGCAGAATAAACCCCTTGGCGTCTACGCAGTATTTT. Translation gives CASRINPLASTQYF.

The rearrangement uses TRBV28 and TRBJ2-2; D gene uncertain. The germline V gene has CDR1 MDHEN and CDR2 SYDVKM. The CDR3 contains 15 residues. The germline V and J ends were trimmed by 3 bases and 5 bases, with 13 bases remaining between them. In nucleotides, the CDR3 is TGTGCCAGCAGTTTGGGGTCTATCCAAACCGGGGAGCTGTTTTTT. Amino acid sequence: CASSLGSIQTGELFF.

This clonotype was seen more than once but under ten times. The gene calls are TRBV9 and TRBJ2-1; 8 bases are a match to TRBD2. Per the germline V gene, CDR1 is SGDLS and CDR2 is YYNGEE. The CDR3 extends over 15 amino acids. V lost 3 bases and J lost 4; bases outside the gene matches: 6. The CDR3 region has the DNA TGTGCCAGCAGCGAACGGGGGGGCGGATACAATGAGCAGTTCTTC. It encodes CASSERGGGYNEQFF.

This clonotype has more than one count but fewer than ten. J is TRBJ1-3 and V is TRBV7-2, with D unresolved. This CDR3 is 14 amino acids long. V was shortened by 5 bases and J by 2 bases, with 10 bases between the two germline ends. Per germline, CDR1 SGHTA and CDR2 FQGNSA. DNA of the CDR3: TGTGCCAGCAGCGGTGGACGTCCTGGAAACACCATATATTTT. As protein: CASSGGRPGNTIYF.

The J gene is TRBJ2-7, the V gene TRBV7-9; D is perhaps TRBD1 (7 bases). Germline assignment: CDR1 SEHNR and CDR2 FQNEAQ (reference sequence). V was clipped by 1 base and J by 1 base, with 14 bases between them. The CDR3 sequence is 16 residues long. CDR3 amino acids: CASSLGGTALSYEQYV. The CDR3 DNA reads TGTGCCAGCAGCTTAGGCGGGACAGCTCTTTCCTACGAGCAGTACGTC.

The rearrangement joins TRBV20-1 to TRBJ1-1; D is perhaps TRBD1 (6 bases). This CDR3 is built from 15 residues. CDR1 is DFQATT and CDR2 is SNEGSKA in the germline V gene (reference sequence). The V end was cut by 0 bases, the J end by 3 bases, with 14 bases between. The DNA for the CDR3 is TGCAGTGCTAGAGATCCCTCGGGGGGCGACACTGAAGCTTTCTTT. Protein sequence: CSARDPSGGDTEAFF.

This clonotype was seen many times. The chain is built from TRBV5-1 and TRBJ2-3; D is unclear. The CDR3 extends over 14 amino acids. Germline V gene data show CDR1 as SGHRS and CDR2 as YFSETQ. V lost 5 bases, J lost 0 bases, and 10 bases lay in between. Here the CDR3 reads CASRERPSTDTQYF. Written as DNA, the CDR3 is TGCGCCAGCAGGGAACGTCCTAGCACAGATACGCAGTATTTT.

CDR3 DNA sequence: TGCGCCAGCAGCTTTACGGCCTCCACAGATACGCAGTATTTT. Translating it yields CASSFTASTDTQYF. The chain recombines TRBV5-1 with TRBJ2-3, with D unclear. CDR1 SGHRS and CDR2 YFSETQ come from the germline V gene. The V end was cut by 2 bases, the J end by 2 bases, with 9 bases between. This CDR3 has 14 residues.

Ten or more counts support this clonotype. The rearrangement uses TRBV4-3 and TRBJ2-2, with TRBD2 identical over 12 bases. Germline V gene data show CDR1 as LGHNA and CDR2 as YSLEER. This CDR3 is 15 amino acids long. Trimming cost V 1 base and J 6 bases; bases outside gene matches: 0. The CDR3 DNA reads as TGCGCCAGCAGCCAAGCTAGCGGGGGGGCCGGGGAGCTGTTTTTT. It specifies CASSQASGGAGELFF.